The 2 T cell receptor beta chains given below trace back to one sample, sequenced in a study of blood T cells in healthy people across ages. Primers used in a second PCR of about 6 to 11 cycles were a sample-barcoded 5' primer and a J-beta primer mix. TCRdb used MiXCR to reprocess the 5' RACE reads, holding one entry per CDR3 protein. The sample has fewer than 2,000,000 distinct CDR3 sequences; 35% to 50% are singletons. Sequences were obtained from blood. The source is a human donor in good health.

The chain carries TRBV7-2 and TRBJ2-7, with 10 nucleotides matching TRBD1. The germline V gene encodes CDR1 SGHTA and CDR2 FQGNSA. The V segment lost 1 base and the J segment 6 bases; nucleotides outside the gene matches: 6. The CDR3 consists of 15 residues. CDR3 in amino acids: CASSLDPGQGIEQYF. The CDR3 DNA reads as TGTGCCAGCAGCTTAGACCCGGGACAGGGGATCGAGCAGTACTTC.

The sample holds a few counts of this clonotype. The V call is TRBV7-2, the J call TRBJ2-3, with D maybe TRBD2 (6 bases). Germline CDR1 and CDR2: SGHTA and FQGNSA. This CDR3 spans 15 amino acids. Trimming took 0 bases from V and 4 from J, leaving 11 bases between them. The CDR3 protein is CASSLAGGGPDTQYF. The CDR3 bases are TGTGCCAGCAGCTTAGCGGGGGGTGGCCCAGATACGCAGTATTTT.